Reported below is one TCR beta chain. Its antigen specificity is not known. There are no base qualities to consult, and no much larger clone falls within one base. The data were obtained in a study of blood T cells in healthy people across ages (dated by TCRdb to 2013 to 2016). Some background on the complete study: In model experiments, template switching captured roughly one uniquely barcoded TCR beta cDNA molecule for every two T cells. Donors were grouped into four age groups: young (average 16 years), middle-aged (approximately 41), aged (roughly 67) and long-lived (approximately 78). Using the same blood draw, the study looked at two additional independent replicas of 1 million unique cDNA reads for two donors, one aged 18 to 30 and the other aged 80 or older. Using deep sequencing normalized with unique cDNA molecular identifiers, the study measured how TCR beta repertoire diversity changes with age. To avoid experimental bias, donors of different ages were distributed randomly across sequencing lanes. Summary of the overall study and its limitations: Estimates of total diversity from one million sequenced T cells were regarded as lower bounds and underestimates. Donor CMV infection status was unknown, potentially confounding age-related changes in expanded clonotypes. There was a strong correlation between observed TCR beta diversity and the percentage of naive T cells measured by flow cytometry. Compared with the aged group, more naive CD4+ T cells, fewer expanded clones and increased TCR diversity were shown by the long-lived group, suggesting age selection. Conclusive comparison of naive and antigen-experienced compartments was prevented by the profiling of bulk unsorted PBMCs. Observed TCR beta diversity per million T cells fell roughly linearly with age, and a significant reduction was already apparent by age roughly 40.

Donors were a few dozen systemically healthy Caucasian individuals from Russia aged roughly 6 to 95 years. About 10 milliliters of peripheral blood were collected from each donor into EDTA-treated Vacutainer tubes. Ficoll-Paque density-gradient centrifugation was used to isolate PBMCs, with at least 6.5 million per sample. Total RNA, at least 6 micrograms per sample, was extracted from PBMCs with Trizol reagent. The percentages of naive CD45RAhigh/CD27high T cells were determined by flow cytometry on a PBMC aliquot from every donor. There are 14 amino acids in the CDR3, from cysteine to phenylalanine inclusive. Solely the CDR3 DNA is kept, with 42 bases framed from the first base. V loses 4 bases of germline sequence and J loses 7 bases, and the interval between the two ends is 14 bases. Taken from the germline V gene, the CDR1 and CDR2 loops are SGHTA and FQGNSA. The receptor library was made with 5' RACE. Instrument on record: Illumina HiSeq 2500. A second PCR of roughly 6 to 11 cycles was run with a J-beta primer mix and a sample-barcoded 5' primer. Each TCR beta cDNA molecule received a unique molecular identifier from a template-switch 5' adaptor carrying 12 random nucleotides. At least 2.5 million CDR3-containing paired-end reads were obtained from each sample. First-strand cDNA synthesis was performed from all RNA using the Mint cDNA synthesis kit, with priming by a TRBC-specific oligonucleotide. After uracil-DNA glycosylase treatment, a first 18-cycle PCR used universal primers M1SS and BC2_uni_R on all cDNA. The source study handled its data this way. For normalization, 1 million high-quality reads, each with a distinct molecular identifier, were randomly selected from each sample. Instead of being binned into consensus sequences, reads that shared molecular identifiers were thrown out. MiTCR, set to a Q25 quality threshold and the strictest error-elimination algorithm, was used for CDR3 identification, clonotype clustering and error correction. A nonparametric unseen species model with Euler transformation was used to estimate lower-bound total TCR beta diversity. TCRdb's own reprocessing of the public reads used fastp at Q25 and MiXCR and kept productive beta chains. Under each unique CDR3 protein, matching rows form one entry showing the most common genes and DNA. The V and J calls shown here were made by TCRdb, not taken from the authors' results. The sample table records 600,000 to 1,000,000 distinct CDR3 sequences; 58% of these occur just once. The ten largest make up about 20% of the sample.

In this chain, TRBV7-2 is recombined with TRBJ2-1; matching of 5 bases hints at TRBD2 as the D gene. The receptor was derived from a man aged 30-40 years in good health. Sample: blood. DNA sequence: TGTGCCAGCAGCTGGGCCGGCGGGCTTAATGAGCAGTTCTTC. It specifies CASSWAGGLNEQFF.